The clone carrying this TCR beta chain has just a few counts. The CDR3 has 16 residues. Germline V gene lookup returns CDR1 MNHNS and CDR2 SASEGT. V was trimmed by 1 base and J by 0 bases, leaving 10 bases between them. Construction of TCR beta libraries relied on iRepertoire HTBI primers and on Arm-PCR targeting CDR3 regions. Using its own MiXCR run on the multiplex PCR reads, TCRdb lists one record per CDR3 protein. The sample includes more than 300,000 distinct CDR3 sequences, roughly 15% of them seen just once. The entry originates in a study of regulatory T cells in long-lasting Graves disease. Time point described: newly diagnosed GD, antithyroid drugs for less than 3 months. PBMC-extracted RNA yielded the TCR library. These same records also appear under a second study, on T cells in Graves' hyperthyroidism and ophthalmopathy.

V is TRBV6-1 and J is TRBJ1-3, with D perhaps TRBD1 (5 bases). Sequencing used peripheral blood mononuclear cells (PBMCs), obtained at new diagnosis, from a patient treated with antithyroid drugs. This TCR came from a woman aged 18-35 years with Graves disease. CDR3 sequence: CASSEVRGGSGNTIYF. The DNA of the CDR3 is TGTGCCAGCAGTGAAGTTCGCGGGGGCTCTGGAAACACCATATATTTT.